The 6 T cell receptor beta chains given below trace back to one sample, sequenced in a study of T cell changes during pregnancy in multiple sclerosis. Measured with immunoSEQ multiplex PCR; TCRdb has only the in-frame clones, and not every one. The sample includes more than 95,000 clones, approximately 93% of them seen just once. This sample comprised peripheral blood, obtained after pregnancy. These receptors were obtained from a female donor with multiple sclerosis, enrolled in a pregnancy study.

This sequence joins TRBV9 and TRBJ2-1; TRBD2 matches 8 bases. Germline CDR1 and CDR2: SGDLS and YYNGEE. CDR3 length: 15 residues. V gave up 0 bases and J gave up 5 bases; unmatched junction bases: 4. CDR3 region: CASSVAPGGHNEQFF. CDR3 DNA sequence: TGTGCCAGCAGCGTAGCCCCGGGAGGGCACAATGAGCAGTTCTTC.

V and J are TRBV27 and TRBJ2-7; TRBD2 matches 10 bases. The CDR3 runs to 16 residues. V shed 7 bases and J 3 bases; nucleotides not matched to a gene: 12. CDR1 and CDR2 (germline): MNHEY, SMNVEV (reference sequence). CDR3 in amino acids: CASTPAGGGFIYEQYF. CDR3 DNA sequence: TGTGCCAGCACCCCAGCGGGAGGGGGGTTCATCTACGAGCAGTACTTC.

The genes are TRBV7-8 and TRBJ2-1; 13 positions agree with TRBD2. V shed 5 bases, J shed 5 bases, and the junction held 6 bases outside the gene matches. The CDR3 loop spans 16 amino acids. Germline V gene sequence: CDR1 SGHVS, CDR2 FQNEAQ. The CDR3 DNA sequence: TGTGCCAGCAGCCTACCCGGGACTAGCGGGGACAATGAGCAGTTCTTC. It is translated as CASSLPGTSGDNEQFF. Full variable domain (rest looked up from reference TRBV7-8 and TRBJ2-1): GAGVSQSPRYKVAKRGQDVALRCDPISGHVSLFWYQQALGQGPEFLTYFQNEAQLDKSGLPSDRFFAERPEGSVSTLKIQRTQQEDSAVYLCASSLPGTSGDNEQFFGPGTRLTVL.

The rearrangement links TRBV28 to TRBJ2-7; TRBD2 matches 8 bases. The CDR3 is made up of 13 amino acids. Germline V gene data show CDR1 as MDHEN and CDR2 as SYDVKM. V was pared by 5 bases and J by 4 bases, with 4 bases of the junction left unmatched. The CDR3, as DNA: TGTGCCAGCAGTACTAGCGGACTATACGAGCAGTACTTC. Protein product: CASSTSGLYEQYF.

In DNA, the CDR3 is TGTGCCAGCAGCTTAGTGACCGGGAGGGCCGGTAATGAGCAGTTCTTC. Its protein is CASSLVTGRAGNEQFF. The chain employs TRBV11-2 and TRBJ2-1; 8 bases fit TRBD2. V shed 1 base and J 7 bases; nucleotides not matched to a gene: 9. The CDR3 loop spans 16 amino acids. Germline CDR1 SGHAT, CDR2 FQNNGV.

This chain joins TRBV5-8 and TRBJ2-7; the match to TRBD1 covers 7 bases. The CDR3 is 16 residues long. Germline V gives CDR1 SGHTS, CDR2 YDEGEE. V lost 3 bases, J lost 1 base, and 10 bases stayed unmatched. DNA of the CDR3: TGTGCCAGCAGCTCTACGAACAGGGGTTTATCCTACGAGCAGTACTTC. This sequence encodes CASSSTNRGLSYEQYF.